This TCR beta chain came from a study of T cell repertoires in cytomegalovirus infection. Study information: Alongside well-studied HLA-B-restricted CMV epitopes, recently identified HLA-C-restricted CMV epitopes were also used. Public TCR beta signatures indicated both CMV infection and matching HLA type.

Notes on the study in general: Using cumulative public TCR beta family frequency, the authors identified those who carried CMV together with the relevant HLA. The ex vivo response was dominated by HLA-C-restricted CMV-specific TCR beta clonotypes.

This clonotype was counted ten times or more. Its specificity is not known. The CDR3 is 13 residues long. Germline values: CDR1 MNHEY, CDR2 SVGAGI. V shed 2 bases and J shed 0 bases, with 4 bases lying between them. TCRdb independently ran MiXCR on the reads; one entry per CDR3 protein. The top ten hold around 11% of the sample, which has 700,000 to 950,000 distinct CDR3 sequences, approximately 32% seen once. The clonotype was recovered from a human donor in good health (CMV status not recorded). Some clones in this sample may be carry-over from other donors' samples. The chain has TRBV6-5 and TRBJ1-2; D is unresolved. This specimen was cultured CD8+ T cells from PBMCs, taken from culture after CMV antigen stimulation. In DNA form, the CDR3 reads TGTGCCAGCAGTTACGGAGCTAACTATGGCTACACCTTC. Protein product: CASSYGANYGYTF.